A single sample is the source of the 14 T cell receptor beta chains below, sequenced in a study of blood T cell repertoires in COVID-19. Method: immunoSEQ multiplex PCR; TCRdb's copy keeps in-frame clones and lacks some. The table includes roughly 160,000 clones, roughly 90% detected once. Specimen: PBMCs or T cells enriched from blood (not recorded which). These receptors came from a woman between 50 and 59 years old who had recovered from COVID-19.

J is TRBJ1-1 and V is TRBV6-5; TRBD1 matches 7 bases. J lost 2 bases, V lost 7 bases, and 7 bases had no gene match. The CDR3 is made up of 14 amino acids. Germline CDR1 and CDR2: MNHEY and SVGAGI. The CDR3 reads CASTHRGKNTEAFF. In DNA, the CDR3 is TGTGCCAGCACCCACAGGGGAAAAAACACTGAAGCTTTCTTT.

The chain uses TRBV5-6 and TRBJ1-4, with no clear D. V lost 3 bases to trimming and J lost 6 bases, with 6 bases between them. From germline, CDR1 is SGHDT and CDR2 YYEEEE. This CDR3 is 12 amino acids long. In DNA, the CDR3 is TGTGCCAGCAGCTCCCTCTATGAAAAACTGTTTTTT. This gives the protein CASSSLYEKLFF.

The rearrangement uses TRBV4-2 and TRBJ2-2, with 15 bases identical to TRBD2. V shed 3 bases, J shed 4 bases, and the junction held 12 bases outside the gene matches. The length of the CDR3 is 20 residues. The germline CDR1 and CDR2 sequences are LGHNA and YNFKEQ. CDR3 DNA sequence: TGTGCCAGCAGCCATATTTCCGGGACTAGCGGGAGGCAGCCCACCGGGGAGCTGTTTTTT. This encodes CASSHISGTSGRQPTGELFF.

This clone turned up a few times. The CDR3 coding sequence is TGTGCCAGCAGCCCGTGGACAGAGAGTCGAGAGACCCAGTACTTC. Translated, it gives CASSPWTESRETQYF. The chain is built from TRBV7-9 and TRBJ2-5; D may be TRBD1 (6 bases). The CDR3 is made up of 15 amino acids. The V and J ends lost 5 bases and 4 bases respectively, with 17 bases between them. Per germline, CDR1 SEHNR and CDR2 FQNEAQ (reference sequence).

This rearrangement joins TRBV27 to TRBJ2-6, with D perhaps matching TRBD1 (5 bases). The CDR3 spans 16 residues. Germline CDR1 MNHEY, CDR2 SMNVEV (reference sequence). V lost 5 bases and J lost 0, with 11 bases in between. The CDR3: CASSPTGPSGANVLTF. The CDR3 region has the DNA TGTGCCAGCAGTCCCACAGGTCCCTCTGGGGCCAACGTCCTGACTTTC. The full variable domain, completed using reference TRBV27 and TRBJ2-6, is EAQVTQNPRYLITVTGKKLTVTCSQNMNHEYMSWYRQDPGLGLRQIYYSMNVEVTDKGDVPEGYKVSRKEKRNFPLILESPSPNQTSLYFCASSPTGPSGANVLTFGAGSRLTVL.

This chain joins TRBV25-1 and TRBJ1-2; D gene ambiguous. CDR1 is MGHDK, CDR2 SYGVNS, per germline. V shed 5 bases and J shed 0 bases, with 10 bases lying between them. The CDR3 has 14 residues. The CDR3 DNA reads as TGTGCCAGCAGTCTATTCTCGTCTAACTATGGCTACACCTTC. It specifies CASSLFSSNYGYTF.

This chain joins TRBV24-1 and TRBJ2-2; tentatively, D is TRBD2 (5 bases). Trimming stripped 5 bases from V and 7 bases from J, with 10 bases between. The CDR3 spans 13 residues. Per germline, CDR1 KGHDR and CDR2 SFDVKD. CDR3 nucleotide sequence: TGTGCCACCAGTGCGACCGGGGTCGGGGAGCTGTTTTTT. This translates into CATSATGVGELFF.

This chain links TRBV30 with TRBJ2-3, with 7 bases that match TRBD2. The CDR3 is 13 amino acids. After removal of 4 bases from V and 2 bases from J, the junction contained 3 bases not matched to a gene. CDR1 is GTSNPN, CDR2 SVGIG, per germline (reference sequence). CDR3 DNA sequence: TGTGCCTGGACTAGCGGACTCACAGATACGCAGTATTTT. Protein sequence: CAWTSGLTDTQYF.

J is TRBJ2-1 and V is TRBV5-1; 7 positions agree with TRBD1. The germline CDR1 and CDR2 sequences are SGHRS and YFSETQ. The CDR3 runs 15 residues. J lost 5 bases, V lost 4 bases, and 9 bases had no gene match. In DNA, the CDR3 is TGCGCCAGCAGCCCTGGACAGGTTTCGAACAATGAGCAGTTCTTC. Translating gives CASSPGQVSNNEQFF.

The rearrangement joins TRBV11-1 to TRBJ2-2; 9 bases map to TRBD1. Germline CDR1 reads SGHAT; CDR2 reads FQDESV (reference sequence). V was clipped by 3 bases and J by 6 bases; unmatched bases: 5. The CDR3 covers 15 residues. The CDR3 DNA is TGTGCCAGCAGCTTTCGGGACAGGGTCTCCGGGGAGCTGTTTTTT. Translating gives CASSFRDRVSGELFF.

V usage is TRBV23-1 and J usage is TRBJ1-5, with D possibly TRBD1 on 6 matching bases. TRBV23-1 is an ORF, and what it does is uncertain. The CDR3 is 18 amino acids. The germline V and J ends were trimmed by 2 bases and 0 bases, with 17 bases remaining between them. As DNA, the CDR3 is TGCGCCAGCAGTCAACCCACTCACAGGGCAGATAGCAATCAGCCCCAGCATTTT. It translates to CASSQPTHRADSNQPQHF.

The chain links TRBV3-1 (or the pseudogene TRBV3-2) to TRBJ1-4; D is perhaps TRBD1 (6 bases). The germline CDR1 and CDR2 sequences are LGHDT and YNNKEL (reference sequence). The CDR3 is 17 residues long. Deletions cut 0 bases from V and 0 bases from J, with 11 bases between. The CDR3 sequence: CASSQDRKGATNEKLFF. CDR3 sequence (DNA): TGTGCCAGCAGCCAAGATCGTAAGGGGGCAACTAATGAAAAACTGTTTTTT.

The rearrangement joins TRBV10-2 to TRBJ2-2; D gene uncertain. Trimming left V 2 bases short and J 6 bases short, with 7 bases between. Germline loops: CDR1 WSHSY, CDR2 SAAADI. The CDR3 has 13 amino acids. The CDR3 spells CASSEPVSGELFF. The CDR3 nucleotides read TGCGCCAGCAGTGAGCCTGTCTCCGGGGAGCTGTTTTTT.

J is TRBJ1-1 and V is TRBV5-1; no clear D gene. The ends were cut back, 0 bases at V and 0 bases at J, with 12 bases in the middle. Germline CDR1 SGHRS, CDR2 YFSETQ. The CDR3 has 16 residues. This CDR3 is CASSLALGGVNTEAFF. The CDR3 nucleotides read TGCGCCAGCAGCTTGGCCTTGGGAGGAGTGAACACTGAAGCTTTCTTT.